What follows is one TCR beta chain and its context. This table comes from immunoSEQ multiplex PCR, and its TCRdb copy is limited to in-frame clones, with some not included. Among 250,000 or so clones listed, around nine tenths were seen once. This CDR3 region has 19 residues. V lost 0 bases, J lost 1 base, and 16 bases lay in between. Germline V CDR1 and CDR2: WSHSY, SAAADI. The data belong to a study of blood T cell repertoires in COVID-19. Study background: Samples of COVID-19 (acute and convalescent) were obtained from the United States, Italy and Spain.

The sequence derives from a middle-aged man with active or convalescent COVID-19. Sequencing was performed on peripheral blood. This chain links TRBV10-2 with TRBJ2-6; possible D gene TRBD2, 5 bases. CDR3 coding DNA: TGCGCCAGCAGTGAGTCGTTCCTAAGAGGGCAATCTGGGGCCAACGTCCTGACTTTC. It translates to CASSESFLRGQSGANVLTF.